This TCR beta chain came from a study of cytomegalovirus exposure and HLA in healthy donors. This CDR3 has 12 residues. Germline CDR1 and CDR2: MDHEN and SYDVKM. V was shortened by 4 bases and J by 4 bases, with 7 bases between the two germline ends. This PCR relied on a set of 60 Vbeta primers and 13 Jbeta primers. Clones were read by immunoSEQ multiplex PCR, and TCRdb kept only the in-frame ones, dropping some. The sample carries approximately 150,000 clones, roughly 80% recorded once. This chain connects TRBV28 to TRBJ1-1; no definite D call. The receptor's source is a man aged 25-45 years in good health and CMV-seropositive. Sample: PBMCs. CDR3 sequence reads: CASSSSTTEAFF. In DNA, the CDR3 is TGTGCCAGCAGTTCGAGTACCACTGAAGCTTTCTTT. Variable domain in full (rest from reference TRBV28 and TRBJ1-1): DVKVTQSSRYLVKRTGEKVFLECVQDMDHENMFWYRQDPGLGLRLIYFSYDVKMKEKGDIPEGYSVSREKKERFSLILESASTNQTSMYLCASSSSTTEAFFGQGTRLTVV.